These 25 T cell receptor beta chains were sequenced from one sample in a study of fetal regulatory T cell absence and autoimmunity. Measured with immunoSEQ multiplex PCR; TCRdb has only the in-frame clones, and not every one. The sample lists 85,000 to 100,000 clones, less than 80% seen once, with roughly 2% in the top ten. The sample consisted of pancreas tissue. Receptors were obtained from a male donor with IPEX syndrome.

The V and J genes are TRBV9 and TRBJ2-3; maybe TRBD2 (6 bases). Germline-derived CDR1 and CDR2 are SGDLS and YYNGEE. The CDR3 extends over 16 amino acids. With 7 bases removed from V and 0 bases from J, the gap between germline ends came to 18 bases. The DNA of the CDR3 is TGTGCCAGCGGCTTCTTTAGCGGATCTAGCACAGATACGCAGTATTTT. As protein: CASGFFSGSSTDTQYF.

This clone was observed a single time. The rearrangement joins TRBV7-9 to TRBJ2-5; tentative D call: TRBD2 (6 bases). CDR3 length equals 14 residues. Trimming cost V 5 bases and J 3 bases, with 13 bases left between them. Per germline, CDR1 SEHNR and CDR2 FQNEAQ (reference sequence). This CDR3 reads CASSPEVAEETQYF. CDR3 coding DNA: TGTGCCAGCAGCCCCGAGGTAGCGGAAGAGACCCAGTACTTC.

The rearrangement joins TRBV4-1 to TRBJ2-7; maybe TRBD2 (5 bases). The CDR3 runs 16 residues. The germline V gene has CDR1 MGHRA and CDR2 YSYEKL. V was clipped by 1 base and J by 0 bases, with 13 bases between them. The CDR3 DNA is TGCGCCAGCAGCCAAGGGGTTGGACGGGACTCCTACGAGCAGTACTTC. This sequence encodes CASSQGVGRDSYEQYF.

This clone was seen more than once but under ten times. CDR3: CSAKGNYGYTF. The CDR3, as DNA: TGCAGTGCTAAAGGGAACTATGGCTACACCTTC. The rearrangement links TRBV20-1 to TRBJ1-2; D uncertain. V was shortened by 4 bases and J by 2 bases, with 5 bases between the two germline ends. Germline CDR1 reads DFQATT; CDR2 reads SNEGSKA (reference sequence). The CDR3 sequence is 11 residues long.

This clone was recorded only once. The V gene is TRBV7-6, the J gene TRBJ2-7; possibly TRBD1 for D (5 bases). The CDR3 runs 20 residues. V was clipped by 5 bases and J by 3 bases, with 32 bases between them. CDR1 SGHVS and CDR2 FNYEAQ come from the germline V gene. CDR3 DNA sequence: TGTGCCAGCAGCCCAGGGAAATTTCTAACACCCAAACAGCCCCGCTACGAGCAGTACTTC. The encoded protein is CASSPGKFLTPKQPRYEQYF.

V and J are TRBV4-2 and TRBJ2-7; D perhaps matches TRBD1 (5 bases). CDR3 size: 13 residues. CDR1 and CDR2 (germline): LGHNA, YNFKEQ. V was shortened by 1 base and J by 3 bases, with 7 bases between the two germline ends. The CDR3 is CASSQVTDYEQYF. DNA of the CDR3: TGTGCCAGCAGCCAAGTGACAGACTACGAGCAGTACTTC.

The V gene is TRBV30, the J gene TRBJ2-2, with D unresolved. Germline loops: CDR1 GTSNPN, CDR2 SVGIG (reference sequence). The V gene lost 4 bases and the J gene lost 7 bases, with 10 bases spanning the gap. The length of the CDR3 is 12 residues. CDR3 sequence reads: CAWMPDGGELFF. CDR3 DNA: TGTGCCTGGATGCCGGATGGCGGGGAGCTGTTTTTT.

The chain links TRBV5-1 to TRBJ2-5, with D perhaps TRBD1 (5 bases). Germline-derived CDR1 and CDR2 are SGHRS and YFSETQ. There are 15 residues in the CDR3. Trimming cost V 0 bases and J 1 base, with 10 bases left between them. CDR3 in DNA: TGCGCCAGCAGCTTGGTCGCAGGGTCCCAAGAGACCCAGTACTTC. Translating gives CASSLVAGSQETQYF.

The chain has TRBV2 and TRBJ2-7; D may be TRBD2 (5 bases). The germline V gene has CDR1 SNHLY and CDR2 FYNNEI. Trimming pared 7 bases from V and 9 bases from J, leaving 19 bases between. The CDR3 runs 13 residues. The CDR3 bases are TGTGCCAGCACCGGACTGGTGCTACGAGGGCAGTACTTC. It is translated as CASTGLVLRGQYF. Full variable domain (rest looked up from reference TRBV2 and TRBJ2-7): EPEVTQTPSHQVTQMGQEVILRCVPISNHLYFYWYRQILGQKVEFLVSFYNNEISEKSEIFDDQFSVERPDGSNFTLKIRSTKLEDSAMYFCASTGLVLRGQYFGPGTRLTVT.

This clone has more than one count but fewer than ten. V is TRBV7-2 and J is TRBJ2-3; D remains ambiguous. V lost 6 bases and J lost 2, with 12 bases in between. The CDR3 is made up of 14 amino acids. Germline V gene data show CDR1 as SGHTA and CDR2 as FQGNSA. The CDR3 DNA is TGTGCCAGCAGTTCTCTTCCAGCCACAGATACGCAGTATTTT. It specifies CASSSLPATDTQYF.

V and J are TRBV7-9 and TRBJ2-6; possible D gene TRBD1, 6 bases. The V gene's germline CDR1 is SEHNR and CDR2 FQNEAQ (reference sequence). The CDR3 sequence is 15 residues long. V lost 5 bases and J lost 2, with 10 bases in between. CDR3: CASSITGTGANVLTF. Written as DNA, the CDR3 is TGTGCCAGCAGCATCACAGGGACTGGGGCCAACGTCCTGACTTTC.

The CDR3 DNA reads as TGTGCCAGCAGCTTCATTCCGACCTACAATGAGCAGTTCTTC. Translated, it gives CASSFIPTYNEQFF. The chain links TRBV11-2 to TRBJ2-1; D is ambiguous. This CDR3 is built from 14 residues. The V and J ends lost 3 bases and 2 bases respectively, with 8 bases between them. CDR1 SGHAT and CDR2 FQNNGV come from the germline V gene.

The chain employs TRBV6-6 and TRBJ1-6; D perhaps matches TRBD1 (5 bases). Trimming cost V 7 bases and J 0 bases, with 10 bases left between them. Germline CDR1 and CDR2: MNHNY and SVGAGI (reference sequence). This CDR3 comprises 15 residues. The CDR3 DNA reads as TGTGCCAGCATTCAGGGCGTCTCCTATAATTCACCCCTCCACTTT. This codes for CASIQGVSYNSPLHF.

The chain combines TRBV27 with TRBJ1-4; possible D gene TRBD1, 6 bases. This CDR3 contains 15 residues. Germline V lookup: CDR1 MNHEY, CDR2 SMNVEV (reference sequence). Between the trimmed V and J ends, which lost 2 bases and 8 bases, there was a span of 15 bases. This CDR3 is CASSLQGTEGEKLFF. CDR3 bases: TGTGCCAGCAGTTTACAGGGGACGGAGGGCGAAAAACTGTTTTTT. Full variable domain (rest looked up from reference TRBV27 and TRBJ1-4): EAQVTQNPRYLITVTGKKLTVTCSQNMNHEYMSWYRQDPGLGLRQIYYSMNVEVTDKGDVPEGYKVSRKEKRNFPLILESPSPNQTSLYFCASSLQGTEGEKLFFGSGTQLSVL.

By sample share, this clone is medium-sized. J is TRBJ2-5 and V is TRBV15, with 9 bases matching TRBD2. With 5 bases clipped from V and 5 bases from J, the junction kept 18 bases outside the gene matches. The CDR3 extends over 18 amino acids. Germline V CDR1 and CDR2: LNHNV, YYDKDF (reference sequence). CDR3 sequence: CATSPRAGGPSGRETQYF. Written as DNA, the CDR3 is TGTGCCACCAGCCCGAGGGCGGGAGGGCCCTCCGGAAGGGAGACCCAGTACTTC.

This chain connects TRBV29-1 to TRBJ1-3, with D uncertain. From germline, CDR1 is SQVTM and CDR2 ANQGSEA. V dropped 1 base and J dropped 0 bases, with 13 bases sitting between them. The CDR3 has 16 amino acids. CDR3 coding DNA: TGCAGCGTTGAAGTAAGGCAGTCTTCCTCTGGAAACACCATATATTTT. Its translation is CSVEVRQSSSGNTIYF.

CDR3 in amino acids: CASSLARDSSYEQYF. In nucleotides, the CDR3 is TGCGCCAGCAGCTTGGCCCGGGACAGCTCCTACGAGCAGTACTTC. This rearrangement joins TRBV5-1 to TRBJ2-7; TRBD1 agrees at 7 bases. Germline CDR1 SGHRS, CDR2 YFSETQ. CDR3 length equals 15 residues. Trimming removed 0 bases from V and 0 bases from J; junction bases left unmatched: 3.

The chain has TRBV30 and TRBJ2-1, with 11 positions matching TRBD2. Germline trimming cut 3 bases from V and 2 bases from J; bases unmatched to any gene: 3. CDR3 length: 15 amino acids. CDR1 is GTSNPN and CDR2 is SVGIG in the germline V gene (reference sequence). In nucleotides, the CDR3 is TGTGCCTGGAGCCTGGGACTAGCGGCCTACAATGAGCAGTTCTTC. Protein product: CAWSLGLAAYNEQFF.

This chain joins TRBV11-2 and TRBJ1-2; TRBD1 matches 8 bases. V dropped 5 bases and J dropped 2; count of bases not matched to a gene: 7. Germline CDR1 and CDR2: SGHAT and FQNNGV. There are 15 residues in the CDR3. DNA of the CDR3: TGTGCCAGCAGCCCAGGGGGCCTACCCAACTATGGCTACACCTTC. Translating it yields CASSPGGLPNYGYTF.

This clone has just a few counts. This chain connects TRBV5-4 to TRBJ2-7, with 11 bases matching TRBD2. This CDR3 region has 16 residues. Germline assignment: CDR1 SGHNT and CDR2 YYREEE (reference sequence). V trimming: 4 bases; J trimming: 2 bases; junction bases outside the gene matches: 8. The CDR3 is CASSPDLAGGPYEQYF. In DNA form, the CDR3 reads TGTGCCAGCAGCCCAGACTTAGCGGGGGGGCCCTACGAGCAGTACTTC.

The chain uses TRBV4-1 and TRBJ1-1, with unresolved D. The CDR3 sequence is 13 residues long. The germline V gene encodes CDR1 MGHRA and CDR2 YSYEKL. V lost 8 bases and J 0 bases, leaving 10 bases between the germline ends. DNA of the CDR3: TGCGCCAGCGGTGGACGGGTGAACACTGAAGCTTTCTTT. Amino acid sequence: CASGGRVNTEAFF.

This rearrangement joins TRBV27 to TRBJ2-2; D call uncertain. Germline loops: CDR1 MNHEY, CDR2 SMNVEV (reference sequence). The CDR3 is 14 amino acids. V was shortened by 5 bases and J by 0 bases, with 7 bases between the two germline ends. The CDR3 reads CASSNSPNTGELFF. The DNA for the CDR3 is TGTGCCAGCAGTAATAGCCCGAACACCGGGGAGCTGTTTTTT.

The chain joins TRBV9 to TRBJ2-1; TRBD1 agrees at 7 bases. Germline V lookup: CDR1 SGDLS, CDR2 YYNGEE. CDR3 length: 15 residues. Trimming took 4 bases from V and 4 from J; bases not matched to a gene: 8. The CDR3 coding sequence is TGTGCCAGCAGCCCAAAGGGACAGCCGTACAATGAGCAGTTCTTC. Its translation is CASSPKGQPYNEQFF.

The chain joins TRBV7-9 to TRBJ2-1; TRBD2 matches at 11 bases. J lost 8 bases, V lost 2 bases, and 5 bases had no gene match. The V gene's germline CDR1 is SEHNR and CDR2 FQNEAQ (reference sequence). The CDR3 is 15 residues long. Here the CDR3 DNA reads TGTGCCAGCAGCTTACTAGCGGGGGGCCGGGATGAGCAGTTCTTC. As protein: CASSLLAGGRDEQFF.

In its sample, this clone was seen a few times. The CDR3 here is CASREGDQPQHF. The CDR3 region has the DNA TGTGCCAGCAGGGAAGGGGACCAGCCCCAGCATTTT. This sequence joins TRBV27 and TRBJ1-5; possibly TRBD1 for D (5 bases). CDR3 size: 12 residues. V dropped 6 bases and J dropped 7 bases, with 10 bases sitting between them. Germline loops: CDR1 MNHEY, CDR2 SMNVEV (reference sequence).